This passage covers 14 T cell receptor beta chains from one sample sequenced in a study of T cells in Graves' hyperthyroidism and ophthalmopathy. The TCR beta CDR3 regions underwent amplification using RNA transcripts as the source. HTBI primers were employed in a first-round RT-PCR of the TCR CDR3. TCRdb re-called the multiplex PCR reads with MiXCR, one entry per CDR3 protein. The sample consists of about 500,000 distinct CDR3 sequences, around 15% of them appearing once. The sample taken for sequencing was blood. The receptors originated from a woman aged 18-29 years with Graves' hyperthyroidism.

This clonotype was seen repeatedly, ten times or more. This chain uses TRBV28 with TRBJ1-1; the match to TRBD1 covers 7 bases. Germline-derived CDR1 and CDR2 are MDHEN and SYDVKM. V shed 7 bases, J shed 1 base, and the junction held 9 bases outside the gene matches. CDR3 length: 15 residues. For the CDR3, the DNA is TGTGCCAGCACCCTTCCAGGGGGGGAGAACACTGAAGCTTTCTTT. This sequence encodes CASTLPGGENTEAFF.

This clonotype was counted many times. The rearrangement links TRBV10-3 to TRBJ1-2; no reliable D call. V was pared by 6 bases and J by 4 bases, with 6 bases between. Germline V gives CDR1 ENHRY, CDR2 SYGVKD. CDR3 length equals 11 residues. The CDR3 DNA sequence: TGTGCCATCAGCTCAGGCTATGGCTACACCTTC. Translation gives CAISSGYGYTF.

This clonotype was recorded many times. DNA for the CDR3: TGTGCCAGCAGCTACCGGGACAGGGGCCACGAGCAGTACTTC. This gives the protein CASSYRDRGHEQYF. This rearrangement joins TRBV6-1 to TRBJ2-7; 10 bases are shared with TRBD1. The germline V gene encodes CDR1 MNHNS and CDR2 SASEGT. The V and J ends lost 6 bases and 5 bases, in that order; junction bases with no gene match: 7. The CDR3 contains 14 residues.

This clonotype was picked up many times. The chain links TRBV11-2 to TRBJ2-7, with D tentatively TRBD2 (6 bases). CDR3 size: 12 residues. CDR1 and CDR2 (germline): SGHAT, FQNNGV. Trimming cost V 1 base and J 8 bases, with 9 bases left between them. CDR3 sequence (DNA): TGTGCCAGCAGCTTAGCGGGGGAGAAGCAGTACTTC. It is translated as CASSLAGEKQYF. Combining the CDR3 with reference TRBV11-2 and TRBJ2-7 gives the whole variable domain EAGVAQSPRYKIIEKRQSVAFWCNPISGHATLYWYQQILGQGPKLLIQFQNNGVVDDSQLPKDRFSAERLKGVDSTLKIQPAKLEDSAVYLCASSLAGEKQYFGPGTRLTVT.

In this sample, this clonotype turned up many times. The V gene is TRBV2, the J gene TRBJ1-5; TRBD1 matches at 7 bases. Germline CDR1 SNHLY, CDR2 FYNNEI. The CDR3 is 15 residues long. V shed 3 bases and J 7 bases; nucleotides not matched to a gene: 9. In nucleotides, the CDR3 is TGTGCCAGCAGTGAGGAGGAGGGGGCTGGGCAGCCCCAGCATTTT. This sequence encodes CASSEEEGAGQPQHF.

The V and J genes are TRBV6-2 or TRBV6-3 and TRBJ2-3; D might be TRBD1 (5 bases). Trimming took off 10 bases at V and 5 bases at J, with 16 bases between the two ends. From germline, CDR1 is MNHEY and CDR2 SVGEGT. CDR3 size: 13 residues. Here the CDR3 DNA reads TGTGCCATCGGACGGACACCGGGAGATACGCAGTATTTT. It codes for CAIGRTPGDTQYF.

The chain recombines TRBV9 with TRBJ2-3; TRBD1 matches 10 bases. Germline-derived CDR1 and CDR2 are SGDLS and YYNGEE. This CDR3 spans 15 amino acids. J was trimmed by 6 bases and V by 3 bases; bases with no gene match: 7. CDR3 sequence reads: CASSGQGALADTQYF. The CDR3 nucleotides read TGTGCCAGCAGCGGACAGGGGGCGTTGGCGGATACGCAGTATTTT.

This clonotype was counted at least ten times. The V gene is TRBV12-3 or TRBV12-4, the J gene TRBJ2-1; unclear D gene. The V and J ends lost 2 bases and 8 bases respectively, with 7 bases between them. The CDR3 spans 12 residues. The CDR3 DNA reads TGTGCCAGCAGTTTACGTGAGGATGAGCAGTTCTTC. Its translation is CASSLREDEQFF.

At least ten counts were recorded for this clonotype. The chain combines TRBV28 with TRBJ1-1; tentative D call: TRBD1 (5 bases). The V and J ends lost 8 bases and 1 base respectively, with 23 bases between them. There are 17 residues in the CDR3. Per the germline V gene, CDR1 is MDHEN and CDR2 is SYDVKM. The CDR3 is CASLAGGGGGSNTEAFF. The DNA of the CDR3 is TGTGCCAGCCTCGCGGGGGGGGGTGGGGGTTCGAACACTGAAGCTTTCTTT.

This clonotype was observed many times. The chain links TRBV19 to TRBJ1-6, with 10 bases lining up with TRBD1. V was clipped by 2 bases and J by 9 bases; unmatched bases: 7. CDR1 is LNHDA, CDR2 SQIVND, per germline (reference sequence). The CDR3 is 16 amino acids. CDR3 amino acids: CASSIRQGAFGSPLHF. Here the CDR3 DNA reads TGTGCCAGTAGTATACGACAGGGGGCTTTCGGTTCACCCCTCCACTTT.

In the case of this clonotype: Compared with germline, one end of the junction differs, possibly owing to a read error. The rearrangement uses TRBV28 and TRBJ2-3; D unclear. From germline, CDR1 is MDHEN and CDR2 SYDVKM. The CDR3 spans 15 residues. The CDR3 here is CARSLKVDSTDTQYF. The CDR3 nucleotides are TGTGCCAGGAGTTTGAAAGTAGATAGCACGGATACGCAGTATTTT.

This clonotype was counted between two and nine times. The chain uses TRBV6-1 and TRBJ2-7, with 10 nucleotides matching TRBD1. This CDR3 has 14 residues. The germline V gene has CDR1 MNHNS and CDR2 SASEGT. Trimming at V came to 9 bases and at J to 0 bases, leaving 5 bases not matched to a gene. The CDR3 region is CARAGQGSSYEQYV. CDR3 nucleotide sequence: TGTGCCAGGGCGGGACAGGGGAGCTCCTACGAGCAGTACGTC.

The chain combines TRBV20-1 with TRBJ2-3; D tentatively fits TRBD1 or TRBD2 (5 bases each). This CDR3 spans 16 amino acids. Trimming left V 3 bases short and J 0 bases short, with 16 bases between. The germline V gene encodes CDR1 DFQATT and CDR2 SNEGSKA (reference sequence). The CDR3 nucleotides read TGCAGTGCTAGGGGGCCTATGGGCGGGAGCACAGATACGCAGTATTTT. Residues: CSARGPMGGSTDTQYF.

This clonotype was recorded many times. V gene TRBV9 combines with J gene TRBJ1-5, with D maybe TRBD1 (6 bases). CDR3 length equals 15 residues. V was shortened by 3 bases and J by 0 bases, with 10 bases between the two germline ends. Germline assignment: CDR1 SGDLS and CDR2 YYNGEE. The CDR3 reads CASSAGGYSNQPQHF. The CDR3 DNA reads TGTGCCAGCAGCGCCGGGGGCTATAGCAATCAGCCCCAGCATTTT. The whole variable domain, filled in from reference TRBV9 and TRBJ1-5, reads DSGVTQTPKHLITATGQRVTLRCSPRSGDLSVYWYQQSLDQGLQFLIQYYNGEERAKGNILERFSAQQFPDLHSELNLSSLELGDSALYFCASSAGGYSNQPQHFGDGTRLSIL.